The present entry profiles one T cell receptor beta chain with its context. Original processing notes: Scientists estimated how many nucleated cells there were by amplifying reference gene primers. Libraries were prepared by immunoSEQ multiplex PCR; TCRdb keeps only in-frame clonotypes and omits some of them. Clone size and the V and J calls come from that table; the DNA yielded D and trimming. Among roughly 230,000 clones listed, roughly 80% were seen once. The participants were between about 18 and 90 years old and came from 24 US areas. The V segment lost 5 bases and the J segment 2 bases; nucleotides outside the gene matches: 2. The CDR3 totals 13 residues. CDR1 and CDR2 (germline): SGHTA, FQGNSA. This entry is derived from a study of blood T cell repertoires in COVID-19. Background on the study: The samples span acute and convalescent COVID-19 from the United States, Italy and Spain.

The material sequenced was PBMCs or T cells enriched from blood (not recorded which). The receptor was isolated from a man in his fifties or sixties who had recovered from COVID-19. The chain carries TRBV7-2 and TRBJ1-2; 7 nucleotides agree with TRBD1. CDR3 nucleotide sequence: TGTGCCAGCAGCACGGACAGGAACTATGGCTACACCTTC. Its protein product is CASSTDRNYGYTF.